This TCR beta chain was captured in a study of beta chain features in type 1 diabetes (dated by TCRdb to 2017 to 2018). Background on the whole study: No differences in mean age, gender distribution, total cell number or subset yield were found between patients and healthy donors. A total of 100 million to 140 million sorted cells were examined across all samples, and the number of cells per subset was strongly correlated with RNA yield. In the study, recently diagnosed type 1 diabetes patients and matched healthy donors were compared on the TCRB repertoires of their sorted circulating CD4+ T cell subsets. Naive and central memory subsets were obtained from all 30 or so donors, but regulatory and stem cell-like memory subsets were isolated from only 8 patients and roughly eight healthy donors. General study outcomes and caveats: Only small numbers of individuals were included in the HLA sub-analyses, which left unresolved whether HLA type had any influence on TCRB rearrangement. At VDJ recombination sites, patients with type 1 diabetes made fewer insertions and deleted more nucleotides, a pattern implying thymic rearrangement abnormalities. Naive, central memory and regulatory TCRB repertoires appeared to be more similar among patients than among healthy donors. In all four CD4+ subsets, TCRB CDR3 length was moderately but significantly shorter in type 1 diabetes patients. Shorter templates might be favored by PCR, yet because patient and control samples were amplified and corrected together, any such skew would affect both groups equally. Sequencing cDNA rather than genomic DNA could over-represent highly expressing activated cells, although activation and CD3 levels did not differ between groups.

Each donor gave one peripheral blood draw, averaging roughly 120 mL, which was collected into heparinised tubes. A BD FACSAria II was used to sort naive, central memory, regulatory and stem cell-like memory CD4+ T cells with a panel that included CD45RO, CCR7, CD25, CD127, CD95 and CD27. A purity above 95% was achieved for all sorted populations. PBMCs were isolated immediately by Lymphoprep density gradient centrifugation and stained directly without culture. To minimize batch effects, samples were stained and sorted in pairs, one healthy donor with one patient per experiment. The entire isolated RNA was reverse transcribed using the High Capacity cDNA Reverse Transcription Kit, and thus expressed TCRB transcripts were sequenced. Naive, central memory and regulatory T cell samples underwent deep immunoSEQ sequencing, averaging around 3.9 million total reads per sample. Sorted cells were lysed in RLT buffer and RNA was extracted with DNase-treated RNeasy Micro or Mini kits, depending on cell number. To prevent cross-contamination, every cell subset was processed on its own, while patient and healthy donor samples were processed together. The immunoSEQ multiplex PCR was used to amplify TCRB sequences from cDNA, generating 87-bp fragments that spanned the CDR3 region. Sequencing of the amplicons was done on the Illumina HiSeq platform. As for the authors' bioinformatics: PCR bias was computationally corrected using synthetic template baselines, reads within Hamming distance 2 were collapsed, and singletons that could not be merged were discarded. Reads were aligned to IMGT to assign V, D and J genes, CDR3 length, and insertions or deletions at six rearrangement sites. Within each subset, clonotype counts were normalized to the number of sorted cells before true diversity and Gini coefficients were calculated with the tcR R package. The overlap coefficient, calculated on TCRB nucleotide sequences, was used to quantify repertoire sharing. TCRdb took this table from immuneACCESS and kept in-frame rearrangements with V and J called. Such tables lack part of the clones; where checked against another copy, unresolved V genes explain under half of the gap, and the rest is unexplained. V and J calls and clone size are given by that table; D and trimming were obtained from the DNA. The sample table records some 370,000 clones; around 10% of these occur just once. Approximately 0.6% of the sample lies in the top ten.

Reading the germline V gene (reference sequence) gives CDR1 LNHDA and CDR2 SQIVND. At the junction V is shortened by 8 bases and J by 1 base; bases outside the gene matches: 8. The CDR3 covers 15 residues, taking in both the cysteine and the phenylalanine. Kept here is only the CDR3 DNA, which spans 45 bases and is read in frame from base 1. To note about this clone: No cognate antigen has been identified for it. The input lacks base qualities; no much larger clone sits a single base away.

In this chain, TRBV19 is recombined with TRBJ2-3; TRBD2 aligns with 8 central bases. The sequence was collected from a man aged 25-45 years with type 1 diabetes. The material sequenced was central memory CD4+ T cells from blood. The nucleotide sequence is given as TGTGCCAGTCGGAATGTAGCGGGACGCACAGATACGCAGTATTTT. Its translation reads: CASRNVAGRTDTQYF.